Sequencing of this T cell receptor beta chain was carried out in a study of liver allograft versus peripheral blood T cells. Study details: Recipients' peripheral blood T cell receptor repertoires were compared with those in transplanted livers.

This clonotype was observed many times. The antigen is not known. From germline, CDR1 is KGHDR and CDR2 SFDVKD. CDR3 size: 13 residues. V gave up 4 bases and J gave up 7 bases, with 13 bases separating them. The study's findings and limits: The authors reported that T cell receptor repertoires inside liver allografts differed from those in peripheral blood.

TCRdb re-derived calls from the reads in MiXCR, one entry per CDR3 protein. The sample contains 7,500 to 9,000 distinct CDR3 sequences, roughly 18% of which appear only once. The gene calls are TRBV24-1 and TRBJ2-7, with D perhaps TRBD1 (6 bases). This receptor was taken from a human patient who had a liver transplant. Part of the T cells may come from the graft donor. Here the CDR3 DNA reads TGTGCCACCAGTGAGACAGGCGAATGGGAGCAGTACTTC. Protein product: CATSETGEWEQYF.